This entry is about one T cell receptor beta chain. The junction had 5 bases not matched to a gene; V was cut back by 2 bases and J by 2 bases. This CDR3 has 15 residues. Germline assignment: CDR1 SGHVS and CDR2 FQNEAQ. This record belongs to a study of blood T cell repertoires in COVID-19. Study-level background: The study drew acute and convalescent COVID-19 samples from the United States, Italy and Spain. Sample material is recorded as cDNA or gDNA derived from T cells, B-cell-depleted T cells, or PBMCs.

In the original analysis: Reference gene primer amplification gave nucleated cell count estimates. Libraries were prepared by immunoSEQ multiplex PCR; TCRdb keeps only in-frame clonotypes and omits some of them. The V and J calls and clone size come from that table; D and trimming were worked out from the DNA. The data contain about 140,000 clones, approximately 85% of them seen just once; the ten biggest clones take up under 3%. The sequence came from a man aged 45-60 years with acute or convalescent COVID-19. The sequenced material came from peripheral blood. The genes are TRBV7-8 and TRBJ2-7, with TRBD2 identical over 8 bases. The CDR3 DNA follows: TGTGCCAGCAGCTTAAGCGGGAGTAGGACCTACGAGCAGTACTTC. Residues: CASSLSGSRTYEQYF.